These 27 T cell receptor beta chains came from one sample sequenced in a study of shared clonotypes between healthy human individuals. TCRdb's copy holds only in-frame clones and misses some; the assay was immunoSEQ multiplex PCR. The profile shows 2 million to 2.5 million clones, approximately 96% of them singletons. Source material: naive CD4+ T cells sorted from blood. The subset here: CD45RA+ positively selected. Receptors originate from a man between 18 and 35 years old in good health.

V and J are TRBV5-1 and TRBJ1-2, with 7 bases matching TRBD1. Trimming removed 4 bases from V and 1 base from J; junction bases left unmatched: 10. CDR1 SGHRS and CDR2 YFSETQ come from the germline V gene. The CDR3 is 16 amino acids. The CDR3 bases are TGCGCCAGCAGCAGAAACCCGGGACAGATTAACTATGGCTACACCTTC. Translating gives CASSRNPGQINYGYTF.

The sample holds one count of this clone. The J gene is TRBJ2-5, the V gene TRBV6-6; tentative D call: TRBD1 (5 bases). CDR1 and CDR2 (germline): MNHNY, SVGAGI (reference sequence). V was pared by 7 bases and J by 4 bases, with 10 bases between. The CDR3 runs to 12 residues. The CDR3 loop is CASNGQTETQYF. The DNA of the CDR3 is TGTGCCAGCAACGGACAAACAGAGACCCAGTACTTC.

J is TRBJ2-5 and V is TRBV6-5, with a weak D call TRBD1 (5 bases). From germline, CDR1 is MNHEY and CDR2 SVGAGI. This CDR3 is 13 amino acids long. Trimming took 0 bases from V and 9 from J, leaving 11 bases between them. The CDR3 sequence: CASSYSRTWAQYF. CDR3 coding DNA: TGTGCCAGCAGTTACTCGCGGACATGGGCCCAGTACTTC.

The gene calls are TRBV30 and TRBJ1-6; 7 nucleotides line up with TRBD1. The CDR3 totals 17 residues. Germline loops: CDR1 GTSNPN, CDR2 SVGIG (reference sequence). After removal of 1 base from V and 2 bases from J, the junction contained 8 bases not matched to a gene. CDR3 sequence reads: CAWSGGDRKPYNSPLHF. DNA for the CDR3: TGTGCCTGGAGTGGTGGGGACAGAAAGCCCTATAATTCACCCCTCCACTTT.

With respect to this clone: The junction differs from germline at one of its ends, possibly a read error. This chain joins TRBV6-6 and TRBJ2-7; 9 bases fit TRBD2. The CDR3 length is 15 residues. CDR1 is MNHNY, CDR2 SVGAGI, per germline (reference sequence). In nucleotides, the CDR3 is TGTGCCAGCAGTAACTCCGAACCGACTAGCGGCGAGCAGTACTTC. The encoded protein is CASSNSEPTSGEQYF.

The CDR3 reads CASSQGRETGRGYTF. In nucleotides, the CDR3 is TGCGCCAGCAGCCAAGGGAGAGAGACAGGACGAGGCTACACCTTC. The chain links TRBV4-3 to TRBJ1-2; a possible D gene is TRBD1 (6 bases). The CDR3 spans 15 residues. Germline V gene sequence: CDR1 LGHNA, CDR2 YSLEER. Trimming left V 1 base short and J 8 bases short, with 17 bases between.

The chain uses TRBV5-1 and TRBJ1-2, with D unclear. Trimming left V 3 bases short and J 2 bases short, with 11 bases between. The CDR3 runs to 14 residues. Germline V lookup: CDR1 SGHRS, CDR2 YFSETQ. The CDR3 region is CASSYSDGNYGYTF. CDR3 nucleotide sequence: TGCGCCAGCAGCTACTCGGACGGGAACTATGGCTACACCTTC.

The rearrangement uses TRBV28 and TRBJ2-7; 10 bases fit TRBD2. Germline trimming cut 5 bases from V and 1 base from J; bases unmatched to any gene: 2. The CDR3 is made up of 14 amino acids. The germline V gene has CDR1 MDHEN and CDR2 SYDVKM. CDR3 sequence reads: CASSLLAGSYEQYF. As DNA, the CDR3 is TGTGCCAGCAGTCTACTAGCGGGATCCTACGAGCAGTACTTC.

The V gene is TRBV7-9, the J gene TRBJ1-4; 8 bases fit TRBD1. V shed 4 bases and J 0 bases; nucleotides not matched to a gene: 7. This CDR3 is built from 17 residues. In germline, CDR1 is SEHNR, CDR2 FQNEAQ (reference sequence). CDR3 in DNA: TGTGCCAGCAGCTCGCGGGGACAGGCGACAACTAATGAAAAACTGTTTTTT. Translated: CASSSRGQATTNEKLFF.

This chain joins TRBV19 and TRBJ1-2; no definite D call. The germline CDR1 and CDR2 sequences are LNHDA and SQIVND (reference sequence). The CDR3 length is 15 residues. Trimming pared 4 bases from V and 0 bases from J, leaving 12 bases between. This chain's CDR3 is CASSTAGLSNYGYTF. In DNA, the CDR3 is TGTGCCAGTAGTACCGCCGGGCTCTCTAACTATGGCTACACCTTC. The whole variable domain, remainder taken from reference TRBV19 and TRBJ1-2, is DGGITQSPKYLFRKEGQNVTLSCEQNLNHDAMYWYRQDPGQGLRLIYYSQIVNDFQKGDIAEGYSVSREKKESFPLTVTSAQKNPTAFYLCASSTAGLSNYGYTFGSGTRLTVV.

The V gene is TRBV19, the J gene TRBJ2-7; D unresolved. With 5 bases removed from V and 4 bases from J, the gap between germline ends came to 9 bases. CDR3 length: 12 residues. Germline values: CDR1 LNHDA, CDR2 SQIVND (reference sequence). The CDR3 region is CASSSLGYEQYF. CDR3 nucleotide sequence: TGTGCCAGTAGTTCTTTGGGTTACGAGCAGTACTTC.

CDR3 sequence (DNA): TGTGCCAGCAGTGAAGCAGACAGGGATGTTCAGCCCCAGCATTTT. Translated, it gives CASSEADRDVQPQHF. This chain connects TRBV2 to TRBJ1-5; 7 bases fit TRBD1. Trimming at V came to 0 bases and at J to 6 bases, leaving 5 bases not matched to a gene. Germline CDR1 and CDR2: SNHLY and FYNNEI. The CDR3 runs to 15 residues.

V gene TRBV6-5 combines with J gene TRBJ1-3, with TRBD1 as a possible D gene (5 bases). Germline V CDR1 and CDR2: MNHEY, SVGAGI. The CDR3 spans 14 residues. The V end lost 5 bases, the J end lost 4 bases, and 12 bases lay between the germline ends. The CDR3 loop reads CASSRSGPGNTIYF. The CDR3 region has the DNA TGTGCCAGCAGTCGCTCAGGGCCCGGAAACACCATATATTTT.

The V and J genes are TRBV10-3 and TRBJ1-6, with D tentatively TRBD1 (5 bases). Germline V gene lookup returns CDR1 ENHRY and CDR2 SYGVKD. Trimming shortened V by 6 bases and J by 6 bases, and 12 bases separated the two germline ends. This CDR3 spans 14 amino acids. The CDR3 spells CAIRGGTPNSPLHF. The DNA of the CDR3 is TGTGCCATCAGGGGGGGGACCCCTAATTCACCCCTCCACTTT.

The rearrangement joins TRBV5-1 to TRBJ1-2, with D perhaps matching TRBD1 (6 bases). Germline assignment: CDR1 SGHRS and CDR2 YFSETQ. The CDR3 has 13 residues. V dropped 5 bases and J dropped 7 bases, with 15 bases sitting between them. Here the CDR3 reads CASSSRGDLGYTF. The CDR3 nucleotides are TGCGCCAGCAGTTCTAGGGGGGATCTTGGCTACACCTTC.

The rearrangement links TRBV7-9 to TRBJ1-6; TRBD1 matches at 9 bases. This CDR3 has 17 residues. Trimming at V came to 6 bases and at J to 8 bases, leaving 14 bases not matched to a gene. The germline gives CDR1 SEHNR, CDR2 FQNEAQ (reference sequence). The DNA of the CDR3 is TGTGCCAGCAGTTCCCTCCCGGGACAGGGACGGGATTCACCCCTCCACTTT. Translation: CASSSLPGQGRDSPLHF.

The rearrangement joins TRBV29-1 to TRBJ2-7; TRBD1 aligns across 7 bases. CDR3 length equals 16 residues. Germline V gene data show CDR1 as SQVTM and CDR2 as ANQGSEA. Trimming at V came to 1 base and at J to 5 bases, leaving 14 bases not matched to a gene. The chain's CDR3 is CSVEGPETGWANEQYF. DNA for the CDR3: TGCAGCGTTGAAGGGCCGGAGACAGGGTGGGCGAACGAGCAGTACTTC.

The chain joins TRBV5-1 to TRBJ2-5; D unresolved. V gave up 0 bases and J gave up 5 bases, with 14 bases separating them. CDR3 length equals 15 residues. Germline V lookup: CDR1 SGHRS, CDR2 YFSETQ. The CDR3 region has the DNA TGCGCCAGCAGCTTGGAGGGTCTCTTGTCGGAGACCCAGTACTTC. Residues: CASSLEGLLSETQYF.

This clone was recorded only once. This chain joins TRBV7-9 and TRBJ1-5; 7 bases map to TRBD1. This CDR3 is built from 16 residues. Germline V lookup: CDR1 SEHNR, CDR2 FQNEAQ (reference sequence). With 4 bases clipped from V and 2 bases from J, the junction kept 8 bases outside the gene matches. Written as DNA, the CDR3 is TGTGCCAGCAGCTCCCAGACAGGGACCGGCAATCAGCCCCAGCATTTT. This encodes CASSSQTGTGNQPQHF.

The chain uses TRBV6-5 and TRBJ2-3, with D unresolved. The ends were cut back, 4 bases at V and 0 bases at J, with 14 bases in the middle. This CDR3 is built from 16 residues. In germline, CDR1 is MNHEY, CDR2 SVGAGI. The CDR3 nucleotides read TGTGCCAGCAGTTCCGAAGCGAGGCCTAGCACAGATACGCAGTATTTT. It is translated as CASSSEARPSTDTQYF.

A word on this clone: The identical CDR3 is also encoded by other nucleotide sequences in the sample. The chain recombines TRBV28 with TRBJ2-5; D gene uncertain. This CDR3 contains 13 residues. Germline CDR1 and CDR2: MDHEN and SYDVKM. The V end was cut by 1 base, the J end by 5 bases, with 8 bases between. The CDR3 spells CASSLSGWETQYF. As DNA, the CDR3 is TGTGCCAGCAGTTTATCGGGTTGGGAGACCCAGTACTTC.

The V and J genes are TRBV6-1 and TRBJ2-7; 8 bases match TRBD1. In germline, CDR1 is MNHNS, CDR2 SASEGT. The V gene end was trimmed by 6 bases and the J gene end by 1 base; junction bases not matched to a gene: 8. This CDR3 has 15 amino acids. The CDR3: CASRAGGGVSYEQYF. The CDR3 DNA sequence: TGTGCCAGCAGGGCAGGGGGCGGTGTATCCTACGAGCAGTACTTC.

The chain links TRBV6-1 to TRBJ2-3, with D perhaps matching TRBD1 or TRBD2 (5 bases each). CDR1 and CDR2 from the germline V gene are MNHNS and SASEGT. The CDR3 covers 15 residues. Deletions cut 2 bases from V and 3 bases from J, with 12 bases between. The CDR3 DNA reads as TGTGCCAGCAGTGAAAACCGGGGCGGGACAGATACGCAGTATTTT. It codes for CASSENRGGTDTQYF.

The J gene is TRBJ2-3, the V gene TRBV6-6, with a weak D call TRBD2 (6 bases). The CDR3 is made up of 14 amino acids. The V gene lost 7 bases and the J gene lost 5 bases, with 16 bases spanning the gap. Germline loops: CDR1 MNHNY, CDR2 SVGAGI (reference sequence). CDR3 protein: CASNNGAGKDTQYF. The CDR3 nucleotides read TGTGCCAGCAACAACGGAGCGGGCAAAGATACGCAGTATTTT.

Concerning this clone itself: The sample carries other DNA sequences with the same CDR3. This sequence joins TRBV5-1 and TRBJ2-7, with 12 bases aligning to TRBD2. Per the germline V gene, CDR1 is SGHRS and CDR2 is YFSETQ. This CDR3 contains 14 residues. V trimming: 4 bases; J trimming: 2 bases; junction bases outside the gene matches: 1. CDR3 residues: CASSLAGGPYEQYF. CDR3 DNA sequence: TGCGCCAGCAGCCTAGCGGGAGGGCCCTACGAGCAGTACTTC.

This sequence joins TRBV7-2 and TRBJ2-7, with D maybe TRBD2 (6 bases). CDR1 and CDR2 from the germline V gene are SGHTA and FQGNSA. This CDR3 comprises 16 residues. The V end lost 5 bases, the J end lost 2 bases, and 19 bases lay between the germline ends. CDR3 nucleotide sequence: TGTGCCAGCAGCCCTTTACCCGAATTAGCGGCCTACGAGCAGTACTTC. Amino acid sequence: CASSPLPELAAYEQYF.

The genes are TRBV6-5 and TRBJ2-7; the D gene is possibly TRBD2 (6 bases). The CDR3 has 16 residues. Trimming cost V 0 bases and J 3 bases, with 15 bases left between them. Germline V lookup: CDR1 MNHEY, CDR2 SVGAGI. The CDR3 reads CASSYSTGGARYEQYF. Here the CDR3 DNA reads TGTGCCAGCAGTTACTCGACCGGCGGGGCCCGCTACGAGCAGTACTTC.